This record concerns one T cell receptor beta chain sequence. Original processing notes: Amplification from reference gene primers served as the basis for estimated nucleated cell counts. Using immunoSEQ multiplex PCR, the repertoire was profiled, and TCRdb retains in-frame clones only, with some absent. V, J and clone size are taken as reported in that table, and D and trimming were inferred from the DNA itself. The sample has over 200,000 clones, roughly four fifths seen once. The data originate from a study of blood T cell repertoires in COVID-19. The wider study: PBMCs, B-cell-depleted T cells, or T cells provided the cDNA or gDNA that made up the material.

The junction had 14 bases not matched to a gene; V was cut back by 6 bases and J by 7 bases. Germline CDR1 and CDR2: SNHLY and FYNNEI. The CDR3 consists of 16 residues. Sequenced sample: peripheral blood. This chain links TRBV2 with TRBJ2-7; 11 positions match TRBD2. This sequence originates from a woman aged 40 to 50 with acute or convalescent COVID-19. CDR3 residues: CASSRASGRSHGEQYF. CDR3 bases: TGTGCCAGCAGCCGAGCTAGCGGGAGGTCCCACGGGGAGCAGTACTTC.